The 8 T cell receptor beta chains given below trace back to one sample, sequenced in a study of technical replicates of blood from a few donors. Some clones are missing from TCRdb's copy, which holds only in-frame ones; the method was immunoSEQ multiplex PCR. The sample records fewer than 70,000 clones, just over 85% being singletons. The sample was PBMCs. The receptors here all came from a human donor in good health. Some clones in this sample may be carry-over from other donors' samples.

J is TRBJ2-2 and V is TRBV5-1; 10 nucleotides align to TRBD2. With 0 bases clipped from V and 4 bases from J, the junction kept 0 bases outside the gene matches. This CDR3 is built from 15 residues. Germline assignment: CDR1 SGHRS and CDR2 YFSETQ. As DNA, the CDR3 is TGCGCCAGCAGCTTGGTAGCGGGAGGCACCGGGGAGCTGTTTTTT. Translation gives CASSLVAGGTGELFF.

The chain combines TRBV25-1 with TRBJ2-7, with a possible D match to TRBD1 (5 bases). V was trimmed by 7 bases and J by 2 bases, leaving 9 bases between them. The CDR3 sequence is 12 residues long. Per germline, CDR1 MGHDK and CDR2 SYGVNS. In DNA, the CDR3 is TGTGCCAGCATCAGGGTAACCTACGAGCAGTACTTC. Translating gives CASIRVTYEQYF.

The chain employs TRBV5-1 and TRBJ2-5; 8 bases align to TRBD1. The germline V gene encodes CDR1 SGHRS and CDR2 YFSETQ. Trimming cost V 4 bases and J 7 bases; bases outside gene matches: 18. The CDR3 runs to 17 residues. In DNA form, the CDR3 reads TGCGCCAGCAGCCCCGGAAGAGGCGGACAGGGACCAGGGACCCAGTACTTC. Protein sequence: CASSPGRGGQGPGTQYF.

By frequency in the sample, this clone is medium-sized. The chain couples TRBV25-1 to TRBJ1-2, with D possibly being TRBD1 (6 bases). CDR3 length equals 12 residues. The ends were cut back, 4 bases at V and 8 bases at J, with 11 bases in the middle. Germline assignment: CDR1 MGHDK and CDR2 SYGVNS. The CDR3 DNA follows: TGTGCCAGCAGTGGGACAGTACAAGGCTACACCTTC. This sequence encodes CASSGTVQGYTF.

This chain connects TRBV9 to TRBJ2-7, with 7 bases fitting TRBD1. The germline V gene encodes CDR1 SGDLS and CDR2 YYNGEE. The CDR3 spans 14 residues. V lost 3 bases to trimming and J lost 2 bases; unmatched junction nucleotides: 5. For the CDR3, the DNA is TGTGCCAGCAGCGAAGCAGGGGGAGCCTACGAGCAGTACTTC. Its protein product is CASSEAGGAYEQYF.

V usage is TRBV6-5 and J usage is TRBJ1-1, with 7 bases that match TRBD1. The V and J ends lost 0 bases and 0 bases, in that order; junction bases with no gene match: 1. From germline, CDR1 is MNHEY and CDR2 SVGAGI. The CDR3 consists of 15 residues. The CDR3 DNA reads TGTGCCAGCAGTTACTCGGGACAGCTGAACACTGAAGCTTTCTTT. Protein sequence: CASSYSGQLNTEAFF.

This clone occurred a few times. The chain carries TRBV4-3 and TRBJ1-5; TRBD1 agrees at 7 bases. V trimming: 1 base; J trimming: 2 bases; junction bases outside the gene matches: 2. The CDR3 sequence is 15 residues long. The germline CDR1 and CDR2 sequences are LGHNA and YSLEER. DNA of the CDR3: TGCGCCAGCAGCCAAGGACAGGGAGGCAATCAGCCCCAGCATTTT. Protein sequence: CASSQGQGGNQPQHF.

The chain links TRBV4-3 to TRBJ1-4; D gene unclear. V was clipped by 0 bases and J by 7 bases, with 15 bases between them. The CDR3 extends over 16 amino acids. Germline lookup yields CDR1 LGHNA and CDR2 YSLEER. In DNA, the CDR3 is TGCGCCAGCAGCCAAGAGGAGGCGGCATGGGGTGAAAAACTGTTTTTT. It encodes CASSQEEAAWGEKLFF.